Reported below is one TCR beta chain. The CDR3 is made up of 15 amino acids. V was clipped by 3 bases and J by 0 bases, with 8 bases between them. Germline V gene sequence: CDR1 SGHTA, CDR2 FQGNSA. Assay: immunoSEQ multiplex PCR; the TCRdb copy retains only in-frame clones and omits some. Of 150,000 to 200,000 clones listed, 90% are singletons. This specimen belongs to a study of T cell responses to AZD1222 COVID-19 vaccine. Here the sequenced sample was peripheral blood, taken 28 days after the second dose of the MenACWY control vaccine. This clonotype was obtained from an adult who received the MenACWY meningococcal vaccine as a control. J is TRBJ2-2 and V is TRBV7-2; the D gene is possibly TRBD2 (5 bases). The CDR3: CASSFSGTNTGELFF. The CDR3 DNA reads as TGTGCCAGCAGCTTCTCCGGGACGAACACCGGGGAGCTGTTTTTT.